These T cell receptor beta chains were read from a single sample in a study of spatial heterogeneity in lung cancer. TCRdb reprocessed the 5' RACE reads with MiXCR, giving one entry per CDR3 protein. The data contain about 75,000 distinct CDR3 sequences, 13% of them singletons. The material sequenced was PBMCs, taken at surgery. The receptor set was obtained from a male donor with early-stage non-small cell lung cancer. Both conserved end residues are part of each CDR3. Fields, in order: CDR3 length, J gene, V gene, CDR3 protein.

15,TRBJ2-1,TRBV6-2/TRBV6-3,CASSLAGASYNEQFF
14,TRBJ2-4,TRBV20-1,CSAKSAGVENIQYF
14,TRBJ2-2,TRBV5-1,CASDAGPNTGELFF
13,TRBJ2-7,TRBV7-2,CASSLGITYEQYF
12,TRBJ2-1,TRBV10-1,CASSARVTEQFF
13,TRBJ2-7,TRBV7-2,CASSRTKFYEQYF
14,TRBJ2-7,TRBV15,CATSRARSSYEQYF
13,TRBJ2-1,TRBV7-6,CASSLGQTNEQFF
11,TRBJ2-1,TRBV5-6,CASTKYNEQFF
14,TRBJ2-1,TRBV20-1,CSARGEGPNNEQFF
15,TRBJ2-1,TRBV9,CASSVQGSSYNEQFF
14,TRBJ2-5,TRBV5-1,CASSSVPPQETQYF
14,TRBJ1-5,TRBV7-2,CASSLRQGNQPQHF
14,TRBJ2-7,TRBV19,CASQRTGANKEQYF
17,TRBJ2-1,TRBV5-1,CASSFSSGRDSYNEQFF
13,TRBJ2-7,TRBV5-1,CASSFSVNYEQYF
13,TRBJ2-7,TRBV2,CASSEGPAYEQYF
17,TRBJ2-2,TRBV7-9,CASSFSEGTGFSGELFF
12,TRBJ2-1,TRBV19,CASSTTRNEQFF
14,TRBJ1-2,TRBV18,CASSQGQRKYGYTF
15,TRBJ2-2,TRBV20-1,CSARVGGTNTGELFF
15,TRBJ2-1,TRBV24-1,CATSDGSGDYNEQFF
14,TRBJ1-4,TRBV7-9,CASSLDRFNEKLFF
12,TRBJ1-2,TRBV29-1,CSELGQGGGYTF
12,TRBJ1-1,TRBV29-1,CSVVQGITEAFF
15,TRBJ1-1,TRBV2,CASSEQGARSTEAFF
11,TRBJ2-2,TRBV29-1,CSARNTGELFF
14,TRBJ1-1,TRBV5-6,CASSRKIPNTEAFF
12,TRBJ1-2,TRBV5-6,CASSLVAYGYTF
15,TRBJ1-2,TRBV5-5,CASSDRAPQSPGYTF
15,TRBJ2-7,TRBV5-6,CASSSLAGVTYEQYF
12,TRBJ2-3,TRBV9,CASTWDTDTQYF
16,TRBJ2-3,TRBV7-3,CASSPGNRMSTDTQYF
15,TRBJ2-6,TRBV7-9,CASSLPSSGANVLTF
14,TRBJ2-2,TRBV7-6,CASSLVSADGELFF
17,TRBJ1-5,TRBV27,CASSLSRQPYSNQPQHF
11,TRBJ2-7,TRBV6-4,CASSERDSKYF
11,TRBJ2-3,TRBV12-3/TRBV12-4,CASTLKDTQYF
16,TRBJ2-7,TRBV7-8,CASSFFGQGPSDEQYF
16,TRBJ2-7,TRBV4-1,CASSQEEGGGSYEQYF
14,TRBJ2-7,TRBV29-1,CSAGGLAGVGEQYF
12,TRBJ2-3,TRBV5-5,CASSGVADTQYF
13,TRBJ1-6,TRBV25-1,CASSEGPRSPLHF
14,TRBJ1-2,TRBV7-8,CASSLTGGPYGYTF
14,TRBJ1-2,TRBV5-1,CASSLAGILYGYTF
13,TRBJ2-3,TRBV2,CASSGQITDTQYF
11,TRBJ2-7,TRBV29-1,CSVGQGSEQYF
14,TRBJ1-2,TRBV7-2,CASSLAGTGDGYTF
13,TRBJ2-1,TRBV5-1,CASSLAATGEQFF
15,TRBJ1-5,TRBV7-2,CASSLSAAANQPQHF
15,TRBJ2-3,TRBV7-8,CASFPAAGFTDTQYF